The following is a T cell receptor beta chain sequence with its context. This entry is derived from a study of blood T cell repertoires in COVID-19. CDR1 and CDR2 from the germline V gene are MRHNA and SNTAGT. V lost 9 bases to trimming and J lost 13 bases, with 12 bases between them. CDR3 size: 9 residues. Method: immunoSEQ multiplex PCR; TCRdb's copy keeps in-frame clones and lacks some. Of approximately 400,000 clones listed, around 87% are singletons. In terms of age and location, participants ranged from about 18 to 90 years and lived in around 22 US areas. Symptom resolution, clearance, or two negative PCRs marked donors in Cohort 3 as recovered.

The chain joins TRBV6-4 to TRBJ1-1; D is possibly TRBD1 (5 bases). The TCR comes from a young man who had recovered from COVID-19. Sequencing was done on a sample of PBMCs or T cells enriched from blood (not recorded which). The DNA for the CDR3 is TGTGCCAGGACCGGGACTATTTTCTTT. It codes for CARTGTIFF.